Listed below are T cell receptor beta chains from one sample, sequenced in a study of blood T cell repertoires in COVID-19. Some clones are missing from TCRdb's copy, which holds only in-frame ones; the method was immunoSEQ multiplex PCR. This sample has 250,000 to 300,000 clones, with roughly 85% found just once. Sequenced input: PBMCs or T cells enriched from blood (not recorded which). The receptors come from a man aged 40-55 years who had been exposed to COVID-19. Each CDR3 is given without its conserved first and last residue. A D gene is named only where the DNA matches it firmly. Clone size, where shown, is once, few, many, or a class for clones that have expanded.

v_call	clone_size	d_call	j_call	cdr3_aa
TRBV7-9	NA	TRBD2	TRBJ2-3	ASLPSGGRTDTQY
TRBV18	NA	NA	TRBJ1-1	ASSPRTLQGTFITEAF
TRBV27	NA	NA	TRBJ2-2	ASSLPVVGELF
TRBV4-2	NA	TRBD2	TRBJ2-3	ASSRRPGLEKDTQY
TRBV6-5	NA	TRBD1	TRBJ1-5	ASSFRDRHNQPQH
TRBV6-1	NA	NA	TRBJ2-7	ASSEGRVGAYEQY
TRBV6-5	NA	TRBD2	TRBJ2-3	ASSYSSGSVAGTQY
TRBV3-1/TRBV3-2	NA	TRBD2	TRBJ2-3	ASSQAAGTSTDTQY
TRBV5-1	NA	NA	TRBJ1-1	ASRVSPGNTEAF
TRBV10-3	NA	TRBD1	TRBJ1-1	AISNRGQLNTEAF
TRBV3-1/TRBV3-2	NA	TRBD2	TRBJ2-6	ASKRDPSWGANVLT
TRBV6-1	NA	NA	TRBJ1-1	ASSEALGNRGTEAF
TRBV2	NA	NA	TRBJ2-1	ASRATPGNEQF
TRBV2	NA	NA	TRBJ2-5	ASSGTDQETQY
TRBV11-2	NA	TRBD2	TRBJ2-3	ASSRNAGVTQY
TRBV11-2	NA	TRBD1	TRBJ1-2	ASSLDRDYGYT
TRBV19	NA	TRBD1	TRBJ1-2	ASKTPGQHYGYT
TRBV5-4	NA	TRBD1	TRBJ1-1	ASSLDRGAEAF
TRBV7-6	NA	TRBD2	TRBJ2-2	ASSFIAGNTGELF
TRBV18	NA	TRBD1	TRBJ1-5	ASSPSGGASNQPQH
TRBV6-5	NA	NA	TRBJ2-1	ASNERGNEQF
TRBV30	NA	TRBD1	TRBJ1-6	AWSEPGTDDSPLH
TRBV10-3	NA	NA	TRBJ2-1	AIQGNHNEQF
TRBV5-4	NA	NA	TRBJ2-7	SRGTNPYEQY
TRBV7-3	NA	NA	TRBJ1-1	ASSLGTGRTEAF
TRBV12-3/TRBV12-4	NA	NA	TRBJ1-5	ASSFPAGRVQH
TRBV6-5	few	NA	TRBJ1-5	ASNNQANQPQH
TRBV5-5	NA	NA	TRBJ1-1	ASINLGDTEAF
TRBV10-3	NA	TRBD2	TRBJ2-5	AIGPGLAGEETQY
TRBV19	NA	TRBD1	TRBJ1-5	ASSGGQGRIQPQH
TRBV4-1	NA	TRBD2	TRBJ2-7	ASSQEISGGSLYEQY
TRBV19	NA	NA	TRBJ1-2	ASTPPDRLLYGYT
TRBV5-4	NA	NA	TRBJ2-5	ASSSARHQKETQY
TRBV4-1	NA	NA	TRBJ1-2	ASSQEGQGRIYGYT
TRBV5-1	NA	TRBD2	TRBJ2-5	ASGLAGVRETQY
TRBV30	NA	NA	TRBJ1-1	AWSVGSWGTEAF
TRBV7-3	NA	NA	TRBJ2-3	ASSLTGLASDTQY
TRBV19	NA	NA	TRBJ2-7	ASSIRHSSGTQTYEQY
TRBV28	NA	TRBD1	TRBJ1-1	ASRRTGGEAEAF
TRBV24-1	NA	TRBD2	TRBJ2-3	ATSGLGGDTQY
TRBV12-3/TRBV12-4	once	NA	TRBJ1-3	ASSSGSGNTIY
TRBV21-1	NA	NA	TRBJ1-4	ASRGTPTILNEKLF
TRBV19	NA	NA	TRBJ1-2	ASSPGINYGYT
TRBV6-5	once	NA	TRBJ1-5	ASSGRGFGQPQH
TRBV5-1	many	NA	TRBJ2-5	ASSPTGGGETQY
TRBV5-6	NA	NA	TRBJ1-1	ASSLWGAEAF